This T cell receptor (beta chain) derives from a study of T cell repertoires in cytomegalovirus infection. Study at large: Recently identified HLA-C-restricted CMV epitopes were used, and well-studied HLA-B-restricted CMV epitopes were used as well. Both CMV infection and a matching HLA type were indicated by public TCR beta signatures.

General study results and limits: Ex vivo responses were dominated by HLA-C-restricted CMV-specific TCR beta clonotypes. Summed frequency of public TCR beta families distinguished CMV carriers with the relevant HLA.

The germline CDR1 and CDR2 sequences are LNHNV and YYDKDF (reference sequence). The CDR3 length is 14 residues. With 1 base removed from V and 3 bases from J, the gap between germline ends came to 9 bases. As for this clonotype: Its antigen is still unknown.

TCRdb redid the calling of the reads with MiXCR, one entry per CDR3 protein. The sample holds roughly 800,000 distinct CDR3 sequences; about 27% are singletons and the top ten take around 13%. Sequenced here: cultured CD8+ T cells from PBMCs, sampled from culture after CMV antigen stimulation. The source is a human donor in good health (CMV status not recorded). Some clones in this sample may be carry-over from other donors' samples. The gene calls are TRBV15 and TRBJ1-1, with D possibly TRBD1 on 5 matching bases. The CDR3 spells CATSRGDSDTEAFF. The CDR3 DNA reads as TGTGCCACCAGCAGAGGTGACAGCGACACTGAAGCTTTCTTT.